This T cell receptor (beta chain) is from a study of T cell responses to AZD1222 COVID-19 vaccine (dated by TCRdb to 2020 to 2023). For the study in its entirety: AZD1222 recipients whose second dose came at about 4 weeks and those whose second dose came at about 12 weeks were combined into one group, since spike-specific TCR depth and breadth did not differ between the two schedules. A total of 230 or so trial participants underwent TCR sequencing, of whom around 200 received two doses of AZD1222 and about 25 received two doses of the MenACWY control vaccine. Trial participants were enrolled by age into subgroups of 18-55, 56-69 and 70-plus years, and around 150, 29 and 61 TCR-sequenced participants, respectively, were included in these subgroups. Broad study findings and their caveats: Conclusions about previously exposed vaccinees are limited, since just a handful of AZD1222 recipients were seropositive for SARS-CoV-2 at baseline. The 56-69-year group was small, and its depth increase did not reach significance, likely because of low power. Because no samples from the day 14 peak response were available, repertoires could be characterized only after the peak T cell response. A significant rise in spike-specific TCR breadth and depth was observed after two AZD1222 doses relative to day 0 and relative to MenACWY recipients. Participants were mostly white British and included more females than males, and it was suggested by the authors that clonal diversity may have been underestimated. Reportedly, almost half of the unique spike-specific TCRs recognized epitopes lying outside the regions that are mutated in the B.1.351 and B.1.1.7 variants. The whole spike protein was spanned by vaccine-associated CD4 TCRs, and dominant responses were seen in regions 160-218 and 743-854.

The CDR3 regions of human TCRbeta chains were analyzed by immunosequencing. In the paper's pipeline: Repertoire TCRs were checked for matches against a reference library of SARS-CoV-2-specific TCRs that had been generated using the MIRA antigen-specificity platform. Breadth was defined as the fraction of unique TCRs that were SARS-CoV-2-associated. Depth was defined as the fraction of total T cells that were SARS-CoV-2-associated. Using the MIRA data, each spike-specific TCR was mapped to the spike region that the TCR reacts to and placed in a CD4 or CD8 class. Log10-transformed breadth and depth values were compared by one-way ANOVA with Sidak's multiple comparisons tests. In its TCRdb copy, this immuneACCESS table keeps in-frame sequences only and misses some clones. Where compared with another copy, unresolved V genes explain less than half of these, and the others have no known cause. V and J calls and clone size are those listed in that table; D and trimming were worked out from the DNA. The sample contains around 95,000 clones, around 90% of them found a single time. The ten top clones hold approximately 1.7% of the sample.

CDR1 is given as SEHNR and CDR2 as FQNEAQ, both from the germline V gene (reference sequence). Cut back by 2 bases and 3 bases, the V and J ends lie 16 bases apart. Inclusive of the bounding cysteine and phenylalanine, the CDR3 is 17 residues long. Only the CDR3 DNA is retained, 51 bases long and in frame from the first base. Comments on this clone: Its target antigen remains unknown. No much larger clone exists at a distance of one base, and base qualities are not known.

The sample's time point label is to be understood as: baseline before first vaccination. Vaccinee samples came from UK trials COV001 and COV002, including a single-blind randomized controlled phase 2/3 trial of AZD1222 (ChAdOx1 nCoV-19) in healthy adults. For TCRbeta chain sequencing, PBMC samples from trial participants were taken at day 0 and at day 28 after the second dose. The V and J segments used are TRBV7-9 and TRBJ1-4; the D gene cannot be resolved reliably. The sample consisted of peripheral blood, taken on day 0 of AZD1222 vaccination. The TCR comes from an adult in good health. The nucleotides read TGTGCCAGCAGCTTATTCGACCTCGGCGGAGCTAATGAAAAACTGTTTTTT. It codes for CASSLFDLGGANEKLFF.